This is a list of T cell receptor beta chains from one sample in a study of blood T cell repertoires in COVID-19. Measured with immunoSEQ multiplex PCR; TCRdb has only the in-frame clones, and not every one. The sample shows 140,000 to 150,000 clones, roughly 76% of them seen only once. What was sequenced was peripheral blood. These receptors all stem from a human donor with acute or convalescent COVID-19. The donor label of this sample is uncertain. Each CDR3 is given with its conserved first and last residue. Fields, in order: D gene, J gene, clone size, V gene, CDR3 protein, CDR3 DNA. The D gene is left open where the match is weak. A row's size may be missing; if present it is once, few, many or a size class.

>.|TRBJ2-3|few|TRBV5-5
CASSLVGQGTATQYF
TGTGCCAGCAGCTTGGTGGGTCAGGGGACGGCTACGCAGTATTTT
>TRBD1|TRBJ1-3|once|TRBV18
CASSIRQGRTGNTIYF
TGTGCCAGCTCCATCCGACAGGGTAGGACTGGAAACACCATATATTTT
>.|TRBJ1-2|.|TRBV7-8
CASSLALRGNYGYTF
TGTGCCAGCAGCTTAGCGCTAAGGGGAAACTATGGCTACACCTTC
>.|TRBJ1-5|once|TRBV6-1
CASSEWGVGNSNQPQHF
TGTGCCAGCAGTGAATGGGGAGTAGGAAATAGCAATCAGCCCCAGCATTTT
>TRBD1|TRBJ1-3|.|TRBV7-4
CASSLEGQYSGNTIYF
TGTGCCAGCAGCTTAGAGGGACAGTACTCTGGAAACACCATATATTTT
>.|TRBJ2-3|few|TRBV29-1
CSVRPGSTGADTQYF
TGCAGCGTTAGGCCCGGGTCTACAGGTGCAGATACGCAGTATTTT
>.|TRBJ1-1|.|TRBV5-1
CASAPTGNTEAFF
TGCGCCAGCGCCCCGACAGGAAACACTGAAGCTTTCTTT
>.|TRBJ1-1|.|TRBV7-2
CASSLGRNWMSEAFF
TGTGCCAGCAGCCTGGGGAGGAACTGGATGTCTGAAGCTTTCTTT
>.|TRBJ1-2|.|TRBV29-1
CSVEDRQRGAEGYTF
TGCAGCGTTGAAGACCGCCAACGGGGGGCAGAGGGCTACACCTTC
>.|TRBJ1-1|once|TRBV5-1
CASSLGAGTEAFF
TGCGCCAGCAGCTTGGGCGCCGGCACTGAAGCTTTCTTT
>.|TRBJ2-3|.|TRBV27
CASSSRLGSTDTQYF
TGTGCCAGCAGTTCACGACTAGGTAGCACAGATACGCAGTATTTT
>TRBD1|TRBJ1-5|many|TRBV2
CASNRGASNQPQHF
TGTGCCAGCAACAGGGGGGCAAGCAATCAGCCCCAGCATTTT
>TRBD1|TRBJ1-2|.|TRBV24-1
CATSDPGQDYGYTF
TGTGCCACCAGTGACCCCGGACAGGACTATGGCTACACCTTC
>.|TRBJ1-2|.|TRBV13
CASSSRREGHYGYTF
TGTGCCAGCAGCTCGCGCCGGGAGGGGCACTATGGCTACACCTTC
>TRBD1|TRBJ1-2|.|TRBV7-8
CASTMTGNYGYTF
TGTGCCAGCACCATGACAGGGAACTATGGCTACACCTTC
>.|TRBJ1-2|once|TRBV5-1
CASSLVQGGGYGYTF
TGCGCCAGCAGCTTGGTGCAGGGAGGGGGCTATGGCTACACCTTC
>TRBD2|TRBJ2-1|few|TRBV27
CASSLSGGTYNEQFF
TGTGCCAGCAGTTTAAGCGGGGGGACTTACAATGAGCAGTTCTTC
>.|TRBJ1-1|.|TRBV2
CASSLTGMNTEAFF
TGTGCCAGCAGTCTGACAGGAATGAACACTGAAGCTTTCTTT
>.|TRBJ1-3|.|TRBV6-1
CASSETSGSGNTIYF
TGTGCCAGCAGTGAAACGTCGGGCTCTGGAAACACCATATATTTT
>TRBD2|TRBJ2-2|.|TRBV9
CASSPLGGISTGELFF
TGTGCCAGCAGCCCTCTGGGGGGGATTAGCACCGGGGAGCTGTTTTTT
>.|TRBJ2-3|once|TRBV18
CASSPPRGGGVSTDTQYF
TGTGCCAGCTCACCACCGAGGGGGGGCGGCGTAAGTACAGATACGCAGTATTTT
>.|TRBJ1-1|.|TRBV27
CASSPQALNTEAFF
TGTGCCAGCAGTCCTCAAGCACTGAACACTGAAGCTTTCTTT
>TRBD2|TRBJ2-3|.|TRBV19
CASSPSGFTDTQYF
TGTGCCAGTAGTCCTAGCGGATTCACAGATACGCAGTATTTT
>TRBD1|TRBJ2-1|few|TRBV7-9
CASSLRDRGRGYEQFF
TGTGCCAGCAGCTTACGGGACAGGGGGCGAGGGTATGAGCAGTTCTTC
>TRBD2|TRBJ2-3|.|TRBV5-1
CASSGTSGTDTQYF
TGCGCCAGCAGCGGGACTAGCGGCACAGATACGCAGTATTTT
>.|TRBJ1-6|.|TRBV27
CASSLGTRNSPLHF
TGTGCCAGCAGTTTGGGCACTAGAAATTCACCCCTCCACTTT
>.|TRBJ1-1|once|TRBV7-9
CASSLEGQLNTEAFF
TGTGCCAGCAGCTTAGAGGGACAACTGAACACTGAAGCTTTCTTT
>.|TRBJ2-1|.|TRBV5-4
CASRADSVHEQFF
TGTGCCAGCAGAGCGGACAGCGTCCATGAGCAGTTCTTC
>TRBD2|TRBJ2-5|.|TRBV7-9
CASSSSGLAGGKRETQYF
TGTGCCAGCAGCTCTTCGGGACTAGCGGGGGGAAAAAGAGAGACCCAGTACTTC
>TRBD2|TRBJ2-3|.|TRBV9
CASSVGLAGITDTQYF
TGTGCCAGCAGCGTGGGACTAGCGGGGATCACAGATACGCAGTATTTT
>.|TRBJ1-2|.|TRBV5-5
CASSLMTAPTGYTF
TGTGCCAGCAGCTTAATGACAGCCCCCACAGGCTACACCTTC
>.|TRBJ2-5|.|TRBV2
CASSDQGFQETQYF
TGTGCCAGCAGTGACCAGGGTTTTCAAGAGACCCAGTACTTC
>TRBD1|TRBJ1-3|once|TRBV7-8
CASSRTGTGAGGNTIYF
TGTGCCAGCAGCCGCACCGGGACAGGGGCGGGAGGAAACACCATATATTTT
>TRBD2|TRBJ2-2|.|TRBV6-5
CASISGGADSGELFF
TGTGCCAGCATATCGGGGGGGGCCGATTCCGGGGAGCTGTTTTTT
>TRBD1|TRBJ1-2|few|TRBV5-1
CASSLGTGGSGYTF
TGCGCCAGCAGCTTAGGGACAGGGGGCTCTGGCTACACCTTC
>TRBD1|TRBJ1-6|.|TRBV27
CASSLSDRGNSPLHF
TGTGCCAGCAGTTTATCAGACAGGGGCAATTCACCCCTCCACTTT
>.|TRBJ1-4|.|TRBV3-1/TRBV3-2
CASSQDPVSNEKLFF
TGTGCCAGCAGCCAAGATCCAGTCAGTAATGAAAAACTGTTTTTT
>TRBD2|TRBJ2-1|.|TRBV27
CASRPRGGFPSNEQFF
TGTGCCAGCCGACCCCGGGGGGGCTTCCCTTCGAATGAGCAGTTCTTC
>TRBD2|TRBJ2-5|.|TRBV2
CASTKEVAGERETQYF
TGTGCCAGCACAAAGGAGGTAGCGGGGGAGCGAGAGACCCAGTACTTC
>TRBD2|TRBJ2-2|once|TRBV7-6
CASSWVAGVASTGELFF
TGTGCCAGCAGCTGGGTAGCGGGGGTCGCGAGTACCGGGGAGCTGTTTTTT
>TRBD1|TRBJ1-1|.|TRBV10-3
CAISWDSGKNTEAFF
TGTGCCATCAGTTGGGACAGTGGGAAGAACACTGAAGCTTTCTTT
>TRBD1|TRBJ2-3|few|TRBV7-2
CASSLMLYRGSTDTQYF
TGTGCCAGCAGCTTAATGCTCTACAGGGGAAGCACAGATACGCAGTATTTT
>.|TRBJ1-1|.|TRBV6-5
CASSSPTIMNTEAFF
TGTGCCAGCAGTTCACCGACAATTATGAACACTGAAGCTTTCTTT
>.|TRBJ2-5|.|TRBV6-5
CASSYPGTQYF
TGTGCCAGCAGTTACCCCGGGACCCAGTACTTC
>.|TRBJ1-1|few|TRBV15
CATTAGGKRNTEAFF
TGTGCCACCACCGCCGGGGGGAAAAGGAACACTGAAGCTTTCTTT
>.|TRBJ1-3|.|TRBV6-5
CASSSARGWTGNTIYF
TGTGCCAGCAGTTCCGCACGGGGATGGACTGGAAACACCATATATTTT
>.|TRBJ2-2|once|TRBV30
CAWDFGTSTGELFF
TGTGCCTGGGATTTTGGGACAAGCACCGGGGAGCTGTTTTTT
>.|TRBJ1-1|.|TRBV19
CASTSFGGPNTEAFF
TGTGCCAGTACCTCTTTCGGGGGACCGAACACTGAAGCTTTCTTT